The 15 T cell receptor beta chains reported below all come from one sample, sequenced in a study of cytomegalovirus exposure and HLA in healthy donors. The PCR employed 60 Vbeta primers together with 13 Jbeta primers. Data came from immunoSEQ multiplex PCR; TCRdb stores just in-frame clones and leaves some out. The table includes under 150,000 clones, roughly 85% detected once. Source material: PBMCs. These receptors were obtained from a woman aged 25 to 45 in good health and CMV-seropositive.

The chain combines TRBV2 with TRBJ1-2; no clear D. The CDR3 length is 11 residues. Between the trimmed V and J ends, which lost 5 bases and 8 bases, there was a span of 9 bases. Germline V lookup: CDR1 SNHLY, CDR2 FYNNEI. CDR3 DNA sequence: TGTGCCAGCAGTAGTGGTCGGGGCTACACCTTC. This codes for CASSSGRGYTF.

This sequence joins TRBV18 and TRBJ2-2; a possible D gene is TRBD2 (5 bases). CDR3 length: 15 amino acids. Trimming took 2 bases from V and 2 from J, leaving 9 bases between them. Germline CDR1 reads KGHSH; CDR2 reads LQKENI. CDR3 amino acids: CASSPYGLNTGELFF. CDR3 DNA sequence: TGTGCCAGCTCACCATATGGACTTAACACCGGGGAGCTGTTTTTT.

V gene TRBV28 combines with J gene TRBJ2-7; TRBD1 might be the D (5 bases). The CDR3 covers 14 residues. V shed 3 bases and J shed 3 bases, with 12 bases lying between them. The germline V gene has CDR1 MDHEN and CDR2 SYDVKM. This chain's CDR3 is CASSLAGFFYEQYF. DNA of the CDR3: TGTGCCAGCAGTTTGGCAGGGTTTTTCTACGAGCAGTACTTC.

This chain joins TRBV6-1 and TRBJ2-7; a weak D match, TRBD1 (6 bases). The germline V gene has CDR1 MNHNS and CDR2 SASEGT. The CDR3 is made up of 14 amino acids. V was shortened by 2 bases and J by 0 bases, with 8 bases between the two germline ends. DNA of the CDR3: TGTGCCAGCAGTGAACGACAGGTCTCCTACGAGCAGTACTTC. It yields the protein CASSERQVSYEQYF.

The chain uses TRBV7-3 and TRBJ2-3; D is unresolved. The CDR3 is 12 residues long. V lost 2 bases to trimming and J lost 4 bases, with 4 bases between them. Germline V gene lookup returns CDR1 SGHTA and CDR2 FQGTGA. The CDR3 DNA sequence: TGTGCCAGCAGCTTACAGGCAGATACGCAGTATTTT. This gives the protein CASSLQADTQYF. Combining the CDR3 with reference TRBV7-3 and TRBJ2-3 gives the whole variable domain GAGVSQTPSNKVTEKGKYVELRCDPISGHTALYWYRQSLGQGPEFLIYFQGTGAADDSGLPNDRFFAVRPEGSVSTLKIQRTERGDSAVYLCASSLQADTQYFGPGTRLTVL.

The rearrangement uses TRBV29-1 and TRBJ2-7; D perhaps matches TRBD2 (6 bases). The CDR3 runs 13 residues. The ends were cut back, 5 bases at V and 0 bases at J, with 11 bases in the middle. Germline CDR1 is SQVTM and CDR2 is ANQGSEA. Here the CDR3 DNA reads TGCAGCGTTCGGGGGTCGAGCTCCTACGAGCAGTACTTC. This codes for CSVRGSSSYEQYF.

The chain carries TRBV27 and TRBJ1-1, with a weak D call TRBD1 (5 bases). The CDR3 loop spans 15 amino acids. V was pared by 5 bases and J by 5 bases, with 18 bases between. Germline CDR1 MNHEY, CDR2 SMNVEV (reference sequence). This CDR3 reads CASSVYLRVGTEAFF. The CDR3 nucleotides read TGTGCCAGCAGTGTCTACCTCAGGGTGGGAACTGAAGCTTTCTTT.

The sample holds a few counts of this clone. The genes are TRBV5-8 and TRBJ2-1, with 9 bases matching TRBD2. The CDR3 is 15 amino acids. Per the germline V gene, CDR1 is SGHTS and CDR2 is YDEGEE. With 0 bases clipped from V and 7 bases from J, the junction kept 5 bases outside the gene matches. The CDR3 DNA reads TGTGCCAGCAGCTTGGCAGCGGGGGGTCAAAATGAGCAGTTCTTC. Translation: CASSLAAGGQNEQFF.

The chain joins TRBV6-1 to TRBJ1-1; 11 bases align to TRBD1. V dropped 8 bases and J dropped 4; count of bases not matched to a gene: 6. The CDR3 length is 14 residues. From germline, CDR1 is MNHNS and CDR2 SASEGT. CDR3 coding DNA: TGTGCCAGCCTTTGGGACAGGGGGGTCACTGAAGCTTTCTTT. Residues: CASLWDRGVTEAFF.

The V call is TRBV28, the J call TRBJ2-7; TRBD2 is a possible D gene (6 bases). Germline V gives CDR1 MDHEN, CDR2 SYDVKM. The CDR3 loop spans 14 amino acids. The V and J ends lost 5 bases and 3 bases respectively, with 14 bases between them. CDR3 protein: CASSVGGSGYEQYF. The CDR3 region has the DNA TGTGCCAGCAGTGTGGGAGGCTCGGGCTACGAGCAGTACTTC.

V is TRBV2 and J is TRBJ2-1; perhaps TRBD1 as D (5 bases). Germline V gene sequence: CDR1 SNHLY, CDR2 FYNNEI. V lost 7 bases and J 3 bases, leaving 13 bases between the germline ends. The CDR3 is 14 amino acids. The CDR3 protein is CASKNGADYNEQFF. For the CDR3, the DNA is TGTGCCAGCAAAAATGGGGCAGACTACAATGAGCAGTTCTTC.

The chain links TRBV23-1 to TRBJ2-7; D unresolved. TRBV23-1 is reported as an ORF; its role is uncertain. There are 17 residues in the CDR3. V was clipped by 0 bases and J by 0 bases, with 15 bases between them. The CDR3 spells CASSQSTGCRSSYEQYF. DNA for the CDR3: TGCGCCAGCAGTCAATCGACCGGGTGCCGGAGCTCCTACGAGCAGTACTTC.

The chain employs TRBV7-9 and TRBJ2-1; 11 bases are shared with TRBD2. The germline gives CDR1 SEHNR, CDR2 FQNEAQ (reference sequence). This CDR3 region has 15 residues. With V trimmed by 7 bases and J by 6 bases, 8 bases remained unmatched. CDR3 amino acids: CASIIAGGRGNEQFF. The CDR3 region has the DNA TGTGCCAGCATCATAGCGGGAGGGAGGGGCAATGAGCAGTTCTTC.

The chain is built from TRBV5-1 and TRBJ2-7; 12 nucleotides align to TRBD1. V was pared by 1 base and J by 7 bases, with 6 bases of the junction left unmatched. The CDR3 is 15 amino acids. CDR1 is SGHRS and CDR2 is YFSETQ in the germline V gene. Here the CDR3 reads CASSLTGTGGQEQYF. The CDR3 DNA sequence: TGCGCCAGCAGCTTGACCGGGACAGGGGGCCAAGAGCAGTACTTC.

This chain links TRBV11-2 with TRBJ2-7; 11 nucleotides match TRBD1. This CDR3 contains 18 residues. The J segment lost 3 bases and the V segment lost 6 bases, leaving 16 bases of the junction unmatched. The germline gives CDR1 SGHAT, CDR2 FQNNGV. CDR3 sequence (DNA): TGTGCCAGCAGTTCTCCTCCCCTTGGACAGGGGGCTGGCTACGAGCAGTACTTC. Its protein product is CASSSPPLGQGAGYEQYF.